Described below is a single T cell receptor (beta chain) sequence and its context. Its cognate antigen is unknown. The record originates from a study of cytomegalovirus exposure and HLA in healthy donors. The trim removed 6 bases at V and 3 bases at J, leaving 0 bases unmatched. The germline gives CDR1 MGHDK, CDR2 SYGVNS. The CDR3 sequence is 14 residues long. Clones were sequenced by immunoSEQ multiplex PCR, and TCRdb holds only the in-frame ones, with some missing. This table holds about 110,000 clones, more than 70% found once. Study-wide results and limits: Among TCR beta chains, those listed as cytomegalovirus-associated numbered some 170. Confirmation in vitro established that a few CMV-associated chains were specific for CMV antigens.

Sample: PBMCs. The clonotype comes from a woman aged 18-35 years in good health and CMV-seronegative. The V call is TRBV25-1, the J call TRBJ2-1; 12 bases map to TRBD2. CDR3 nucleotide sequence: TGTGCCAGCAGACTAGCGGGAGGCTACAATGAGCAGTTCTTC. Translation gives CASRLAGGYNEQFF. Supplemented by reference TRBV25-1 and TRBJ2-1, the full variable domain reads EADIYQTPRYLVIGTGKKITLECSQTMGHDKMYWYQQDPGMELHLIHYSYGVNSTEKGDLSSESTVSRIRTEHFPLTLESARPSHTSQYLCASRLAGGYNEQFFGPGTRLTVL.